This entry describes one T cell receptor (beta chain). No antigen is known for it. This record belongs to a study of T cell clones after liver transplantation. Study-wide results and limits: A larger donor-reactive than third-party decline suggested partial antigen-specific deletion. Migration into the graft, not deletion, may explain lost graft donor-reactive T cells.

Germline CDR1 KGHSY, CDR2 FQNENV. The CDR3 consists of 14 residues. Trimming pared 4 bases from V and 4 bases from J, leaving 11 bases between. Clones were sequenced by immunoSEQ multiplex PCR, and TCRdb holds only the in-frame ones, with some missing. The data show tens of thousands of clones, roughly 90% seen once. The sequences come from CD4+ T cells from blood, collected before liver transplant. The chain employs TRBV16 and TRBJ1-5; D possibly corresponds to TRBD1 (5 bases). The sequence derives from a human donor who received a liver transplant. The CDR3 nucleotides are TGTGCCAGCAGCCGGGACCGTTTAAATCAGCCCCAGCATTTT. Translating it yields CASSRDRLNQPQHF.